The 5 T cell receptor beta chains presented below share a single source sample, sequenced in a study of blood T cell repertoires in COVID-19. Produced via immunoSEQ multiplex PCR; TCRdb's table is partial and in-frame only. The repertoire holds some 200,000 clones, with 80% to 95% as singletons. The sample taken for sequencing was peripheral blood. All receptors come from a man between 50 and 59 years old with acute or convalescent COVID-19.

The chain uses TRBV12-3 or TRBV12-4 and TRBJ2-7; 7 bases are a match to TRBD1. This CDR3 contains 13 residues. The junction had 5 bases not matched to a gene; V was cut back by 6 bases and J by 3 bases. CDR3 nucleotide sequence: TGTGCCAGCAGGGGGGACAGCGACTACGAGCAGTACTTC. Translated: CASRGDSDYEQYF.

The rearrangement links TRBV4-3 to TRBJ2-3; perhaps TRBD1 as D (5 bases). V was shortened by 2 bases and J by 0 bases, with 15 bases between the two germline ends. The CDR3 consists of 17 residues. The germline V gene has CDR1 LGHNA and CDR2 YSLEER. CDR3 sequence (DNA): TGCGCCAGCAGCCAAAACCCAGGGCCCCGGAGCACAGATACGCAGTATTTT. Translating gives CASSQNPGPRSTDTQYF.

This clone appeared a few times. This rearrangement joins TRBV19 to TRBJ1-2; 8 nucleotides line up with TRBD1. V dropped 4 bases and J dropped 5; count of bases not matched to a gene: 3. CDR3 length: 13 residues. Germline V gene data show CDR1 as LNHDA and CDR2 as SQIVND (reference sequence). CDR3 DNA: TGTGCCAGTAGTACGACAGGGGAGTATGGCTACACCTTC. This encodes CASSTTGEYGYTF.

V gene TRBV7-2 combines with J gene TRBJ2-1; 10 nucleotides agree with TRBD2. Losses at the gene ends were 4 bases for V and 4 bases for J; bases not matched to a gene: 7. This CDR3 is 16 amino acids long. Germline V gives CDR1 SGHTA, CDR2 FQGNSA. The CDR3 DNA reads TGTGCCAGCAGCTCCCAGCGGGGGGGGAAATACAATGAGCAGTTCTTC. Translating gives CASSSQRGGKYNEQFF.

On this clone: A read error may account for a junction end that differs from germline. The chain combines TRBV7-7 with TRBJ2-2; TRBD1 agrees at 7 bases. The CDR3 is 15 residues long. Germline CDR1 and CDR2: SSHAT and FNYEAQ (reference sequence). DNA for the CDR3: TGTGCTAGCAGCCTACAGGGGTTCGGCACCGGGGAGCTGTTTTTT. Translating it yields CASSLQGFGTGELFF.